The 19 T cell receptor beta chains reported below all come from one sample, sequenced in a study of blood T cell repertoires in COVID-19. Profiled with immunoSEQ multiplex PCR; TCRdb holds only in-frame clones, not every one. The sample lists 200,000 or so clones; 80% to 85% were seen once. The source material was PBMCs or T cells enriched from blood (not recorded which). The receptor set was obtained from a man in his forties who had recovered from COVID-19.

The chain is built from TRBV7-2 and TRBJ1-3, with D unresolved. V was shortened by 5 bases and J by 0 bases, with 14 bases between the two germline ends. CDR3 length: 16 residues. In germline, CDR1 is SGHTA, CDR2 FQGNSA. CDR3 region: CASSTGPDFSGNTIYF. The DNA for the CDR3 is TGTGCCAGCAGCACGGGTCCGGACTTCTCTGGAAACACCATATATTTT.

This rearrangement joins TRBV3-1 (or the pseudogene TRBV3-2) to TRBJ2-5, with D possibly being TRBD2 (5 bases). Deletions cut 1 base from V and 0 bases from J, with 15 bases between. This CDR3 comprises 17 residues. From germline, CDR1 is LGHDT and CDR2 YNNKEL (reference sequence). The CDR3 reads CASSQARALLHQETQYF. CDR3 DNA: TGTGCCAGCAGCCAAGCGCGGGCGCTACTTCACCAAGAGACCCAGTACTTC.

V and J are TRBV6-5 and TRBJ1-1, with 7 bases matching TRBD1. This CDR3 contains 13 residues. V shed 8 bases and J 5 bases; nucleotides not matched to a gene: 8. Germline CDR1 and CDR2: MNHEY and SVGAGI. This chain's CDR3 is CASGGQMRTEAFF. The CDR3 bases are TGTGCCAGCGGGGGACAGATGAGGACTGAAGCTTTCTTT.

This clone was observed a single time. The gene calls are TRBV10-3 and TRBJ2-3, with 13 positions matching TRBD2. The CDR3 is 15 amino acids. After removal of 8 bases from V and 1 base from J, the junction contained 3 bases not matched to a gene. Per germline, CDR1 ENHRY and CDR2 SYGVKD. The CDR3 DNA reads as TGTGCCATCGGAGGGACTAGCGGGGGCACAGATACGCAGTATTTT. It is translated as CAIGGTSGGTDTQYF.

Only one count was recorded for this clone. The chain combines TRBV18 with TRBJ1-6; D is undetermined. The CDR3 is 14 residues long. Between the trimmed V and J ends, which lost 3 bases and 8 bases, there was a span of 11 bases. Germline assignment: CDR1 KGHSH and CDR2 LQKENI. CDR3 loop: CASSPTDEYSPLHF. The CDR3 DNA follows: TGTGCCAGCTCACCCACCGATGAGTATTCACCCCTCCACTTT.

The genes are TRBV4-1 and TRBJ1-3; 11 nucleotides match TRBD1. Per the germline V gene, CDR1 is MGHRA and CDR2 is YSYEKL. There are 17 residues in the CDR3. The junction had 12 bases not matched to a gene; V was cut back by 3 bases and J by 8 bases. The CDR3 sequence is CASSQEPGQGAIHTIYF. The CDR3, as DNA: TGCGCCAGCAGCCAGGAACCCGGACAGGGGGCGATTCACACCATATATTTT.

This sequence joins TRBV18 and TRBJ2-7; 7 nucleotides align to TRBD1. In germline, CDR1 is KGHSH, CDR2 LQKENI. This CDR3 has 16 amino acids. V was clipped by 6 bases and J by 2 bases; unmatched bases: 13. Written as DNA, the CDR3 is TGTGCCAGCTCGCAAGGACAGGCCTTGAGGACCTACGAGCAGTACTTC. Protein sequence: CASSQGQALRTYEQYF. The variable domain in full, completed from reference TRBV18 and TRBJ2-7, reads NAGVMQNPRHLVRRRGQEARLRCSPMKGHSHVYWYRQLPEEGLKFMVYLQKENIIDESGMPKERFSAEFPKEGPSILRIQQVVRGDSAAYFCASSQGQALRTYEQYFGPGTRLTVT.

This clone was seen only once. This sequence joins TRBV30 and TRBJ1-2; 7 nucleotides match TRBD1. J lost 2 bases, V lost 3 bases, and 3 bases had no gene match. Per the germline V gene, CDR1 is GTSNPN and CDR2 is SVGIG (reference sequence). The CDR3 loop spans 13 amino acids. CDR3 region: CAWSSGGNYGYTF. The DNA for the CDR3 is TGTGCCTGGAGCTCAGGGGGAAACTATGGCTACACCTTC.

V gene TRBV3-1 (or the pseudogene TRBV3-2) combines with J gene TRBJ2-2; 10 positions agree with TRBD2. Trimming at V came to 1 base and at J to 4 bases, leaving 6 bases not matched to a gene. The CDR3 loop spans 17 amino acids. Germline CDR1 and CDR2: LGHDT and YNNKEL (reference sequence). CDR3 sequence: CASSQATAGGLTGELFF. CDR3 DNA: TGTGCCAGCAGCCAAGCGACAGCGGGGGGGCTCACCGGGGAGCTGTTTTTT.

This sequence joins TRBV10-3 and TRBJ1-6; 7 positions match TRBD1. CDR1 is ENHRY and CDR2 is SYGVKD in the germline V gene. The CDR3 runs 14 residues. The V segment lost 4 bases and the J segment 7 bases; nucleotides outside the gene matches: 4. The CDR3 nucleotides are TGTGCCATCAGTGCACAGGGGATGAATTCACCCCTCCACTTT. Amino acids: CAISAQGMNSPLHF.

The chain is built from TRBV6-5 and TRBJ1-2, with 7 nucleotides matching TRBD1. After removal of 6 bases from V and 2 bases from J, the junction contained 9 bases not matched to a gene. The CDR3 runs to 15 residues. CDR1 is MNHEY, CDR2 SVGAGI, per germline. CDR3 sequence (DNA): TGTGCCAGCAGCTTGAAAGGGGGCTTAAACTATGGCTACACCTTC. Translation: CASSLKGGLNYGYTF.

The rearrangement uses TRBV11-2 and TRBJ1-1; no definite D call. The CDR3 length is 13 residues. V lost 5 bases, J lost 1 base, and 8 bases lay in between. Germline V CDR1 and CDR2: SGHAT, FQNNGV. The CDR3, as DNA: TGTGCCAGCAGCCGAGAGAGGAACACTGAAGCTTTCTTT. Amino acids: CASSRERNTEAFF.

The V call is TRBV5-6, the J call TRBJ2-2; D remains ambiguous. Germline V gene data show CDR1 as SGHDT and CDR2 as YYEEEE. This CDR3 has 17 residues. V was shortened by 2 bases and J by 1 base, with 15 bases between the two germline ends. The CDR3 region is CASSLFALFENTGELFF. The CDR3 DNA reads TGTGCCAGCAGCTTATTTGCGTTGTTTGAGAACACCGGGGAGCTGTTTTTT. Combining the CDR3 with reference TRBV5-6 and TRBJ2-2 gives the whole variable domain DAGVTQSPTHLIKTRGQQVTLRCSPKSGHDTVSWYQQALGQGPQFIFQYYEEEERQRGNFPDRFSGHQFPNYSSELNVNALLLGDSALYLCASSLFALFENTGELFFGEGSRLTVL.

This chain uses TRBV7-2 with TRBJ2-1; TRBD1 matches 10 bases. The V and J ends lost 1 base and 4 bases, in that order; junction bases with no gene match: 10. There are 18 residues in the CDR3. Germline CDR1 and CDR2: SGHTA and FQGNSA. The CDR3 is CASSLGGFWDRGYNEQFF. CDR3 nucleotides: TGTGCCAGCAGCTTAGGGGGGTTCTGGGACAGGGGATACAATGAGCAGTTCTTC.

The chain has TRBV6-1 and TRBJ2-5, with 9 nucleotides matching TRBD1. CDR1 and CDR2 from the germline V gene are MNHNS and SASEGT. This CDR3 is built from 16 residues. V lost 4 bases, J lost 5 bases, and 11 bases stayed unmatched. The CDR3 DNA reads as TGTGCCAGCAGTGTTGTCTCCGGGACAGGGAGCGAGACCCAGTACTTC. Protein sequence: CASSVVSGTGSETQYF.

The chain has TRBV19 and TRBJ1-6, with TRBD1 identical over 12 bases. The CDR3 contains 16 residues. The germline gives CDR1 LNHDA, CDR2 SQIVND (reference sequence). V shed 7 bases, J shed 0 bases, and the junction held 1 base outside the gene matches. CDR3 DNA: TGTGCCAGTATGGGACAGGGGGCCTCCTATAATTCACCCCTCCACTTT. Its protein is CASMGQGASYNSPLHF.

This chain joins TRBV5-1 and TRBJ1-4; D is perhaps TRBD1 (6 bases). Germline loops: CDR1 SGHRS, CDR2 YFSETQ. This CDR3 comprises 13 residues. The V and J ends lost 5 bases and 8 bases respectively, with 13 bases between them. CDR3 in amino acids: CASSRGQLEKLFF. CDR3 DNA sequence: TGCGCCAGCAGTCGAGGACAGCTGGAAAAACTGTTTTTT.

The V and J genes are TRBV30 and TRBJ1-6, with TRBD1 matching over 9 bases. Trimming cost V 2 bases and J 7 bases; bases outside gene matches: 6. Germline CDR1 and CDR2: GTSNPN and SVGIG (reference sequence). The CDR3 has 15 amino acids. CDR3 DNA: TGTGCCTGGAGTTCTTACAGGGGGCAGAATTCACCCCTCCACTTT. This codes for CAWSSYRGQNSPLHF.

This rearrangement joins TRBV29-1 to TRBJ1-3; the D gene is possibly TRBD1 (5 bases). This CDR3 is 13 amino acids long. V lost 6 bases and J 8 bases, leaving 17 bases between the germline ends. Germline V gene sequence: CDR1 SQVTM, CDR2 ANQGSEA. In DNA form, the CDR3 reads TGCAGCGTGGGGGGAGCAATCGGGGACACCATATATTTT. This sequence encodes CSVGGAIGDTIYF.